The rows below give T cell receptor beta chains drawn from one sample of a study of a mutant IDH1 vaccine in newly diagnosed glioma. Measured with immunoSEQ multiplex PCR; TCRdb has only the in-frame clones, and not every one. The table records over 55,000 clones, around nine tenths of them present only once. Their recognized antigens are unknown. The source material was PBMCs, sampled from a glioma patient whose treatment included an IDH1 peptide vaccine. The receptors stem from a man in his forties or fifties with glioma. The CDR3 runs from the conserved cysteine through the conserved F or W. A D gene is named only where the DNA matches it firmly. The size of a clone is reported for some rows only, either as once, few or many, or as a class for expanded clones.

>.|TRBV2|TRBD2|TRBJ2-1
CASRKGLAGDNEQFF
TGTGCCAGCAGGAAGGGACTAGCGGGAGACAATGAGCAGTTCTTC
>.|TRBV13|.|TRBJ2-7
CASSLGDARGEQYF
TGTGCCAGCAGCTTAGGGGACGCCCGCGGCGAGCAGTACTTC
>.|TRBV5-1|.|TRBJ1-2
CASSVGQLYGYTF
TGCGCCAGCAGCGTCGGACAGCTCTATGGCTACACCTTC
>.|TRBV5-8|TRBD2|TRBJ2-5
CASRHPLTSGSEETQYF
TGTGCCAGCAGACACCCCCTGACTAGCGGGAGTGAAGAGACCCAGTACTTC
>.|TRBV7-9|TRBD1|TRBJ1-2
CASSTGTGNNYGYTF
TGTGCCAGCAGCACCGGGACAGGGAATAACTATGGCTACACCTTC
>.|TRBV7-9|.|TRBJ1-1
CASSLGGLNTEAFF
TGTGCCAGCAGCTTAGGGGGGTTGAACACTGAAGCTTTCTTT
>.|TRBV7-2|.|TRBJ1-5
CASSPVEGRAQHF
TGTGCCAGCAGCCCCGTGGAGGGCAGGGCCCAGCATTTT
>medium-sized|TRBV7-9|.|TRBJ1-5
CASSPLDSFHQPQHF
TGTGCCAGCAGCCCACTAGACAGTTTCCATCAGCCCCAGCATTTT
>.|TRBV4-2|.|TRBJ2-2
CASSQDRLNTGELFF
TGTGCCAGCAGCCAAGACAGGCTGAACACCGGGGAGCTGTTTTTT
>.|TRBV7-9|TRBD1|TRBJ2-2
CASSSTPGQGAGELFF
TGTGCCAGCAGTTCTACTCCGGGACAGGGCGCCGGGGAGCTGTTTTTT
>.|TRBV25-1|.|TRBJ1-3
CASSEFRTATGNTIYF
TGTGCCAGCAGTGAATTCAGGACAGCAACTGGAAACACCATATATTTT
>.|TRBV5-5|.|TRBJ1-1
CASSLASPLTREEAFF
TGTGCCAGCAGCTTGGCCAGCCCTTTAACAAGAGAGGAAGCTTTCTTT
>.|TRBV19|TRBD1|TRBJ1-5
CASTLWTGDNQPQHF
TGTGCCAGTACTCTCTGGACAGGGGACAATCAGCCCCAGCATTTT
>.|TRBV5-6|.|TRBJ1-3
CASSLGPGDTIYF
TGTGCCAGCAGCCTGGGACCGGGGGACACCATATATTTT
>once|TRBV15|.|TRBJ1-5
CATSRVSQVYSNQPQHF
TGTGCCACCAGCAGAGTTTCACAGGTCTATAGCAATCAGCCCCAGCATTTT
>.|TRBV4-2|.|TRBJ1-5
CASSQDVGGGGNQPQHF
TGTGCCAGCAGCCAAGATGTCGGGGGGGGTGGCAATCAGCCCCAGCATTTT
>.|TRBV18|.|TRBJ2-5
CASSPLGPRETQYF
TGTGCCAGCTCACCACTAGGCCCCAGGGAGACCCAGTACTTC
>.|TRBV7-9|.|TRBJ2-4
CASRGGTKNIQYF
TGTGCCAGCAGGGGCGGGACCAAAAACATTCAGTACTTC
>.|TRBV27|TRBD2|TRBJ2-2
CASRQLGTSGKTGELFF
TGTGCCAGCAGGCAGCTCGGGACTAGCGGGAAAACCGGGGAGCTGTTTTTT
>.|TRBV7-9|TRBD1|TRBJ2-5
CASSQRTGQETQYF
TGTGCCAGCAGCCAGAGGACAGGTCAAGAGACCCAGTACTTC
>.|TRBV5-6|TRBD1|TRBJ2-5
CASSLGSGGVPETQYF
TGTGCCAGCAGCTTGGGTTCAGGGGGAGTACCAGAGACCCAGTACTTC
>.|TRBV30|.|TRBJ1-6
CAWSVRGQNTFNSPLHF
TGTGCCTGGAGTGTACGAGGGCAGAATACCTTTAATTCACCCCTCCACTTT
>.|TRBV7-2|.|TRBJ2-1
CASSYIVANEQFF
TGTGCCAGCAGCTATATCGTAGCCAATGAGCAGTTCTTC
>.|TRBV1|.|TRBJ1-5
CTSSQDRAGRFNQPQHF
TGCACCAGCAGCCAAGATAGGGCAGGGAGATTCAATCAGCCCCAGCATTTT
>.|TRBV15|.|TRBJ2-5
CATSRSLGVQEETQYF
TGTGCCACCAGCAGAAGCCTGGGGGTACAGGAAGAGACCCAGTACTTC
>.|TRBV7-2|.|TRBJ1-2
CASSSESRVSNYGYTF
TGTGCCAGCAGCTCGGAATCAAGGGTGTCTAACTATGGCTACACCTTC
>.|TRBV12-2|.|TRBJ2-2
CASRFSAGELFF
TGTGCAAGTCGCTTTAGCGCCGGGGAGCTGTTTTTT
>.|TRBV5-5|TRBD1|TRBJ2-1
CASRLLGTVYNEQFF
TGTGCCAGCAGACTACTTGGGACAGTTTACAATGAGCAGTTCTTC
>few|TRBV19|TRBD1|TRBJ1-1
CASSTPGTGTVRRTEAFF
TGTGCCAGTAGTACTCCCGGGACAGGGACCGTTCGTCGGACTGAAGCTTTCTTT
>.|TRBV19|.|TRBJ1-4
CASSYFDKNEKLFF
TGTGCCAGTAGCTACTTCGACAAAAATGAAAAACTGTTTTTT
>.|TRBV7-2|.|TRBJ2-5
CASSPVLGQETQYF
TGTGCCAGCAGCCCCGTTCTCGGCCAGGAGACCCAGTACTTC